These 22 T cell receptor beta chains came from one sample sequenced in a study of response to subunit inactivated influenza vaccine. TCRdb independently ran MiXCR on the RT-PCR reads; one entry per CDR3 protein. The data show hundreds of thousands of distinct CDR3 sequences, 12% to 15% seen once. The material sequenced was PBMCs from blood, taken about 14 days before vaccination. The receptor set was obtained from a man aged 50-59 years who received an inactivated influenza vaccine.

The chain employs TRBV19 and TRBJ1-5; D not certain. The germline V gene has CDR1 LNHDA and CDR2 SQIVND (reference sequence). CDR3 length: 15 amino acids. The V gene lost 0 bases and the J gene lost 0 bases, with 6 bases spanning the gap. The CDR3 bases are TGTGCCAGTAGTATAGATCGATCTAGCAATCAGCCCCAGCATTTT. As protein: CASSIDRSSNQPQHF.

Only a few counts were recorded for this clonotype. The chain employs TRBV30 and TRBJ1-2, with a tentative D call TRBD1 (6 bases). The germline V gene has CDR1 GTSNPN and CDR2 SVGIG (reference sequence). The CDR3 extends over 15 amino acids. V lost 1 base and J 5 bases, leaving 17 bases between the germline ends. The CDR3 loop reads CAWSGLDGQQYGYTF. CDR3 in DNA: TGTGCCTGGAGTGGACTAGATGGACAGCAATATGGCTACACCTTC.

This clonotype was counted between two and nine times. The V and J genes are TRBV4-2 and TRBJ2-1; the D gene is possibly TRBD2 (6 bases). V shed 4 bases and J shed 6 bases, with 19 bases lying between them. CDR3 length: 16 residues. From germline, CDR1 is LGHNA and CDR2 YNFKEQ. CDR3 coding DNA: TGTGCCAGCAGCCCCTTTACGGGAGTGGATCGCAATGAGCAGTTCTTC. It yields the protein CASSPFTGVDRNEQFF.

The V and J genes are TRBV20-1 and TRBJ1-6; D remains ambiguous. Looked up from germline, CDR1 is DFQATT and CDR2 is SNEGSKA (reference sequence). CDR3 length: 16 residues. Trimming cost V 3 bases and J 0 bases, with 12 bases left between them. The CDR3 nucleotides are TGCAGTGCTAGGGACGGGTTGAGCTCCTATAATTCACCCCTCCACTTT. It encodes CSARDGLSSYNSPLHF.

This clonotype occurred a few times. The rearrangement joins TRBV5-1 to TRBJ2-3; D not resolved. The CDR3 loop spans 13 amino acids. Germline V gives CDR1 SGHRS, CDR2 YFSETQ. Trimming removed 0 bases at V and 4 bases at J, with 6 bases between. In DNA form, the CDR3 reads TGCGCCAGCAGCTTGGGCTCCCCAGATACGCAGTATTTT. Translating it yields CASSLGSPDTQYF.

This clonotype turned up a few times. The V and J genes are TRBV11-2 and TRBJ2-3; D is tentatively TRBD1 or TRBD2 (5 bases each). Germline V gene data show CDR1 as SGHAT and CDR2 as FQNNGV. This CDR3 has 14 amino acids. V was clipped by 2 bases and J by 3 bases, with 9 bases between them. CDR3 sequence reads: CASSLLGTTDTQYF. The CDR3 DNA follows: TGTGCCAGCAGCTTACTGGGGACGACAGATACGCAGTATTTT.

The table lists this clonotype with a few counts. The rearrangement uses TRBV5-1 and TRBJ2-7; weak D call: TRBD1 (5 bases). This CDR3 has 16 residues. V was shortened by 0 bases and J by 1 base, with 14 bases between the two germline ends. Germline CDR1 and CDR2: SGHRS and YFSETQ. Here the CDR3 reads CASSLAFTGISYEQYF. CDR3 sequence (DNA): TGCGCCAGCAGCTTGGCCTTCACAGGTATTTCCTACGAGCAGTACTTC.

This chain connects TRBV20-1 to TRBJ1-5; no reliable D call. The CDR3 spans 11 residues. V lost 3 bases and J lost 10, with 10 bases in between. The germline gives CDR1 DFQATT, CDR2 SNEGSKA (reference sequence). The CDR3 reads CSASVEGPQHF. The DNA of the CDR3 is TGCAGTGCTAGTGTGGAAGGACCCCAGCATTTT.

The V gene is TRBV12-3 or TRBV12-4, the J gene TRBJ2-1; D gene unclear. The ends were cut back, 2 bases at V and 4 bases at J, with 9 bases in the middle. The CDR3 runs 14 residues. CDR3 DNA: TGTGCCAGCAGTTTAAAATTCCGGTACAATGAGCAGTTCTTC. Protein: CASSLKFRYNEQFF.

This clonotype has just a few counts. This sequence joins TRBV4-2 and TRBJ2-2, with unresolved D. Trimming removed 0 bases at V and 0 bases at J, with 14 bases between. CDR1 and CDR2 (germline): LGHNA, YNFKEQ. The CDR3 has 18 amino acids. The CDR3 DNA reads TGTGCCAGCAGCCAAGAAGAGTTCGTCTCTTCGAACACCGGGGAGCTGTTTTTT. It yields the protein CASSQEEFVSSNTGELFF.

This clonotype showed up many times. The rearrangement joins TRBV20-1 to TRBJ2-3; 9 positions match TRBD2. Unmatched junction bases numbered 6, after V lost 6 bases and J lost 2 bases. The germline gives CDR1 DFQATT, CDR2 SNEGSKA (reference sequence). CDR3 length: 14 amino acids. The CDR3 region is CSARLAESTDTQYF. In DNA form, the CDR3 reads TGCAGTGCCCGACTAGCGGAGTCCACAGATACGCAGTATTTT.

This clonotype has a count of ten or more. The chain recombines TRBV12-3 or TRBV12-4 with TRBJ1-1; D unresolved. This CDR3 has 14 amino acids. V was clipped by 3 bases and J by 1 base, with 9 bases between them. CDR3 coding DNA: TGTGCCAGCAGTTTTGCGGAGTGGAACACTGAAGCTTTCTTT. Translation: CASSFAEWNTEAFF.

This clonotype was seen many times. The rearrangement joins TRBV5-6 to TRBJ1-1, with 9 positions matching TRBD1. The germline CDR1 and CDR2 sequences are SGHDT and YYEEEE. The CDR3 contains 15 residues. V gave up 1 base and J gave up 1 base; unmatched junction bases: 2. As DNA, the CDR3 is TGTGCCAGCAGCTTGACGACAGGGGGGAACACTGAAGCTTTCTTT. This sequence encodes CASSLTTGGNTEAFF. The entire variable domain, with the rest obtained from reference TRBV5-6 and TRBJ1-1, is as follows: DAGVTQSPTHLIKTRGQQVTLRCSPKSGHDTVSWYQQALGQGPQFIFQYYEEEERQRGNFPDRFSGHQFPNYSSELNVNALLLGDSALYLCASSLTTGGNTEAFFGQGTRLTVV.

The rearrangement joins TRBV24-1 to TRBJ2-1; D call uncertain. The CDR3 runs 14 residues. The V end lost 3 bases, the J end lost 2 bases, and 7 bases lay between the germline ends. The germline CDR1 and CDR2 sequences are KGHDR and SFDVKD. The CDR3 protein is CATSDLTAYNEQFF. The CDR3 bases are TGTGCCACCAGTGATCTAACTGCCTACAATGAGCAGTTCTTC.

J is TRBJ1-4 and V is TRBV20-1, with TRBD1 as a possible D gene (5 bases). The CDR3 is made up of 15 amino acids. Trimming stripped 6 bases from V and 7 bases from J, with 21 bases between. Germline-derived CDR1 and CDR2 are DFQATT and SNEGSKA (reference sequence). The CDR3 region is CSANSLGGVGEKLFF. Written as DNA, the CDR3 is TGCAGTGCGAATTCCCTGGGGGGGGTTGGTGAAAAACTGTTTTTT.

This clonotype was recorded at least ten times. The chain has TRBV9 and TRBJ1-1; D ambiguous. Looked up from germline, CDR1 is SGDLS and CDR2 is YYNGEE. This CDR3 has 13 amino acids. V dropped 3 bases and J dropped 0 bases, with 6 bases sitting between them. In DNA form, the CDR3 reads TGTGCCAGCAGCGAAGGAGTGAACACTGAAGCTTTCTTT. Protein sequence: CASSEGVNTEAFF.

The chain recombines TRBV29-1 with TRBJ2-3, with D perhaps matching TRBD2 (6 bases). This CDR3 has 14 residues. Germline V gives CDR1 SQVTM, CDR2 ANQGSEA. V was cut by 3 bases and J by 1 base, with 11 bases left in between. Here the CDR3 reads CSVESSEGTDTQYF. For the CDR3, the DNA is TGCAGCGTTGAGTCTAGCGAGGGCACAGATACGCAGTATTTT.

In its sample, this clonotype was seen a few times. The chain uses TRBV2 and TRBJ1-5; a possible D gene is TRBD1 (6 bases). Germline lookup yields CDR1 SNHLY and CDR2 FYNNEI. There are 15 residues in the CDR3. V was cut by 5 bases and J by 3 bases, with 14 bases left in between. The CDR3 DNA reads TGTGCCAGCAGTCCGGGGGCCTGGGACAATCAGCCCCAGCATTTT. Its translation: CASSPGAWDNQPQHF.

Details on this clonotype: No conserved phenylalanine or tryptophan ends this CDR3, so it is likely a read error. Because the CDR3's place on the DNA is in doubt, the DNA is left out and the CDR3 is given as listed by TCRdb. The chain has TRBV6-2 or TRBV6-3 and TRBJ2-5; the table's D call of TRBD1 was not tested on the DNA. Germline V gives CDR1 MNHEY, CDR2 SVGEGT. The CDR3 extends over 12 residues, inclusive of both ends. CDR3 protein: CASSYSNADLSL.

This chain connects TRBV28 to TRBJ2-3; 10 bases map to TRBD1. Germline V gene sequence: CDR1 MDHEN, CDR2 SYDVKM. The ends lost 5 bases at V and 2 bases at J; junction bases unmatched: 7. The CDR3 spans 16 residues. The CDR3 sequence is CASSMTGGIDTDTQYF. The CDR3 bases are TGTGCCAGCAGTATGACAGGGGGCATTGACACAGATACGCAGTATTTT.

There are many counts of this clonotype. The J gene is TRBJ1-2, the V gene TRBV12-3 or TRBV12-4, with D possibly being TRBD1 (5 bases). The CDR3 length is 13 residues. The ends were cut back, 5 bases at V and 3 bases at J, with 10 bases in the middle. The CDR3 region is CASSTDSYYGYTF. The CDR3, as DNA: TGTGCCAGCAGTACAGACAGTTACTATGGCTACACCTTC.

This clonotype occurred a few times. The chain uses TRBV2 and TRBJ2-7; the match to TRBD1 covers 8 bases. The CDR3 runs 13 residues. Trimming removed 8 bases from V and 6 bases from J; junction bases left unmatched: 9. The V gene's germline CDR1 is SNHLY and CDR2 FYNNEI. The CDR3 nucleotides are TGTGCCAGCGGATGGCAGGGGGCAGGCGAGCAGTACTTC. Its translation is CASGWQGAGEQYF. The complete variable domain, with remaining parts taken from reference TRBV2 and TRBJ2-7, reads EPEVTQTPSHQVTQMGQEVILRCVPISNHLYFYWYRQILGQKVEFLVSFYNNEISEKSEIFDDQFSVERPDGSNFTLKIRSTKLEDSAMYFCASGWQGAGEQYFGPGTRLTVT.